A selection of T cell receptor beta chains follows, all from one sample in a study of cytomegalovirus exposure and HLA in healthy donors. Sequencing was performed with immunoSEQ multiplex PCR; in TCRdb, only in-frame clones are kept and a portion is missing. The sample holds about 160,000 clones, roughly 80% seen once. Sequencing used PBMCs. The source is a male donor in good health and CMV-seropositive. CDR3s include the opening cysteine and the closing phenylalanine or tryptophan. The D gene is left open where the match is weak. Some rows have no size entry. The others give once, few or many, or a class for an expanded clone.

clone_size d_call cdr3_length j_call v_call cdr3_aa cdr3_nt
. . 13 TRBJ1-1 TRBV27 CASSAQGEGEAFF TGTGCCAGCAGTGCACAGGGAGAAGGAGAAGCTTTCTTT
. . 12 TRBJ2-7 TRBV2 CASSDNGYEQYF TGTGCCAGCAGTGATAACGGGTACGAGCAGTACTTC
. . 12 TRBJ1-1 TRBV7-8 CASSLLYTEAFF TGTGCCAGCAGCCTGTTGTACACTGAAGCTTTCTTT
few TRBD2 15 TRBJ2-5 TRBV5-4 CASSFSGSPQETQYF TGTGCCAGCAGCTTTAGCGGGAGCCCCCAAGAGACCCAGTACTTC
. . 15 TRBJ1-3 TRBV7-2 CASSPTGASGNTIYF TGTGCCAGCAGTCCGACGGGTGCCTCTGGAAACACCATATATTTT
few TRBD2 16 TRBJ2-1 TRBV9 CASSVARLAGYNEQFF TGTGCCAGCAGCGTGGCCCGACTAGCGGGTTACAATGAGCAGTTCTTC
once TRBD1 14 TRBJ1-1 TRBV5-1 CASSAGQGETEAFF TGCGCCAGCAGCGCGGGACAGGGAGAAACTGAAGCTTTCTTT
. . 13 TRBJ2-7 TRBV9 CASSVAPTVEQYF TGTGCCAGCAGCGTAGCCCCGACTGTCGAGCAGTACTTC
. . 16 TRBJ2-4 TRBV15 CATSRGGQMAKNIQYF TGTGCCACCAGCAGAGGGGGGCAGATGGCCAAAAACATTCAGTACTTC
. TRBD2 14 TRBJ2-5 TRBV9 CASSVSGRAETQYF TGTGCCAGCAGCGTTAGCGGGAGGGCAGAGACCCAGTACTTC
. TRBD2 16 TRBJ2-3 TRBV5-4 CASSPSLAASTDTQYF TGTGCCAGCAGCCCAAGCCTAGCGGCTAGCACAGATACGCAGTATTTT
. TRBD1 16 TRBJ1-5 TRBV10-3 CAISGTGDTSNQPQHF TGTGCCATCAGTGGGACAGGGGATACAAGCAATCAGCCCCAGCATTTT
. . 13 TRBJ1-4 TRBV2 CASSERFNEKLFF TGTGCCAGCAGTGAGAGATTCAATGAAAAACTGTTTTTT
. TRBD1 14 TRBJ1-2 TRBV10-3 CATGQGQANYGYTF TGTGCCACGGGACAGGGACAAGCTAACTATGGCTACACCTTC
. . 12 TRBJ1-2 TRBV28 CASSFRGEGYTF TGTGCCAGCAGTTTTAGGGGTGAAGGCTACACCTTC
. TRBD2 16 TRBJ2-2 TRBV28 CASSFPLASNTGELFF TGTGCCAGCAGTTTCCCACTAGCGTCGAACACCGGGGAGCTGTTTTTT
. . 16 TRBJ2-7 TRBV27 CASSLSGQGGSYEQYF TGTGCCAGCAGTTTATCGGGGCAGGGTGGCTCCTACGAGCAGTACTTC
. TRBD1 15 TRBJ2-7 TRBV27 CASSQGTGRGYEQYF TGTGCCAGCAGTCAAGGGACAGGGCGAGGCTACGAGCAGTACTTC
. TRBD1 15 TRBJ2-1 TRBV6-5 CASSSKTGTYNEQFF TGTGCCAGCTCTTCAAAGACAGGGACCTACAATGAGCAGTTCTTC
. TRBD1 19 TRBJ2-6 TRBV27 CASRARVRTGVLGANVLTF TGTGCCAGCAGGGCCAGAGTCCGGACAGGTGTCCTGGGCGCCAACGTCCTGACTTTC
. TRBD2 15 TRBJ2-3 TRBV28 CASSGLALNTDTQYF TGTGCCAGCAGCGGACTAGCGCTGAACACAGATACGCAGTATTTT
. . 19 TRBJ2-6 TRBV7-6 CASSLVTRGVSSGANVLTF TGTGCCAGCAGCTTAGTAACCCGAGGAGTAAGCTCTGGGGCCAACGTCCTGACTTTC
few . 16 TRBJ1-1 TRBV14 CASSQGFLQQNTEAFF TGTGCCAGCAGCCAAGGGTTCCTCCAACAAAACACTGAAGCTTTCTTT
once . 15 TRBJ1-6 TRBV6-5 CASRAQGFGWSPLHF TGTGCCAGCAGAGCCCAGGGTTTTGGATGGTCACCCCTCCACTTT
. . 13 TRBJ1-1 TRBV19 CASSTLPGIEAFF TGTGCCAGTAGTACCCTGCCGGGGATTGAAGCTTTCTTT
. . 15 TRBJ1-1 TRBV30 CAWSVGSGGNTEAFF TGTGCCTGGAGTGTTGGGTCCGGGGGGAACACTGAAGCTTTCTTT
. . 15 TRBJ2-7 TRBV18 CASSPSADSAHEQYF TGTGCCAGCTCACCTTCGGCCGACTCGGCCCACGAGCAGTACTTC
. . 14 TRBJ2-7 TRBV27 CARNRDLSSYEQYF TGTGCCAGGAACCGGGACTTGAGCTCCTACGAGCAGTACTTC
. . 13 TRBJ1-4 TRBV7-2 CASSLSVFEKLFF TGTGCCAGCAGCTTATCCGTATTTGAAAAACTGTTTTTT
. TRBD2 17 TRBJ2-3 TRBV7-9 CASSLGGAGGPEDTQYF TGTGCCAGCAGCTTAGGTGGAGCGGGGGGGCCCGAAGATACGCAGTATTTT
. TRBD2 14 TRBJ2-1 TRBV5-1 CASSPLTSGGAKFF TGCGCCAGCAGCCCTTTGACTAGCGGGGGGGCCAAGTTCTTC
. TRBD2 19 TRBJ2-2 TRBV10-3 CAITEERLAGGLNTGELFF TGTGCCATCACCGAGGAGAGACTAGCGGGGGGACTAAACACCGGGGAGCTGTTTTTT
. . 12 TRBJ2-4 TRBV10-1 CASSESGGIQYF TGCGCCAGCAGTGAGTCAGGGGGCATTCAGTACTTC
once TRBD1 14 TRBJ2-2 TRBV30 CAWREQGNAGELFF TGTGCCTGGAGAGAACAGGGGAATGCCGGGGAGCTGTTTTTT
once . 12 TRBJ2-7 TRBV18 CASSRGGAEQYF TGTGCCAGCTCACGGGGGGGCGCCGAGCAGTACTTC
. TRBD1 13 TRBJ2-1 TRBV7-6 CASSRQGGNEQFF TGTGCCAGCAGCCGACAGGGGGGGAATGAGCAGTTCTTC
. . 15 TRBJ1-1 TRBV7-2 CASSFRRRARTEAFF TGTGCCAGCAGCTTTAGAAGGAGGGCTAGAACTGAAGCTTTCTTT
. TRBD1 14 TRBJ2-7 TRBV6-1 CASTMTGNPYEQYF TGTGCCAGCACCATGACAGGGAACCCTTACGAGCAGTACTTC
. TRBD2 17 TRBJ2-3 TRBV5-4 CASSLPGTSGGRDTQYF TGTGCCAGCAGCTTGCCCGGGACTAGCGGGGGGAGAGATACGCAGTATTTT
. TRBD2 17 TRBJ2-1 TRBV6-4 CASSVLPGGKSYNEQFF TGTGCCAGCAGTGTTCTCCCCGGGGGGAAATCCTACAATGAGCAGTTCTTC
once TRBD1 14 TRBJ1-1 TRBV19 CASSKDRVRTEAFF TGTGCCAGTAGTAAGGACAGGGTTCGCACTGAAGCTTTCTTT
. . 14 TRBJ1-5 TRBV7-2 CASSLAGDIQPQHF TGTGCCAGCAGCTTAGCAGGGGACATTCAGCCCCAGCATTTT
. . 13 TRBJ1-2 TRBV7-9 CASSFRQNYGYTF TGTGCCAGCAGCTTTCGTCAGAACTATGGCTACACCTTC
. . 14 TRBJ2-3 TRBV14 CASSQNSAWDTQYF TGTGCCAGCAGCCAGAATAGCGCATGGGATACGCAGTATTTT
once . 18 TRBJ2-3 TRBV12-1 CASSFVPGTGGFVDTQYF TGTGCCAGCAGCTTTGTCCCCGGGACAGGGGGTTTCGTAGATACGCAGTATTTT
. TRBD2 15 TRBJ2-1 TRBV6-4 CASSGEGGTANEQFF TGTGCCAGCAGTGGGGAGGGCGGAACGGCCAATGAGCAGTTCTTC
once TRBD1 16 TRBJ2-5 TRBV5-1 CASSTGQGAIQETQYF TGCGCCAGCAGCACGGGACAGGGGGCGATTCAAGAGACCCAGTACTTC
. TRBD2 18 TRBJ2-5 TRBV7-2 CASSLEGTSGGARETQYF TGTGCCAGCAGCTTAGAAGGGACTAGCGGGGGGGCGCGGGAGACCCAGTACTTC
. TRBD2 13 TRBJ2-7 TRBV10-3 CAGRLAGSYEQYF TGTGCCGGACGACTAGCGGGCTCCTACGAGCAGTACTTC
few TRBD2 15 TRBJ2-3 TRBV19 CASSMGLVSTDTQYF TGTGCCAGTAGTATGGGACTAGTGAGCACAGATACGCAGTATTTT
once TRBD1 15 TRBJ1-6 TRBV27 CASSYGTGYNSPLHF TGTGCCAGCAGTTACGGGACAGGGTATAATTCACCCCTCCACTTT
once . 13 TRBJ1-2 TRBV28 CASSLDSNYGYTF TGTGCCAGCAGTTTAGACAGTAACTATGGCTACACCTTC
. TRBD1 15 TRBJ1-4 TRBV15 CATSRGTGGNEKLFF TGTGCCACCAGCAGAGGTACAGGGGGTAATGAAAAACTGTTTTTT
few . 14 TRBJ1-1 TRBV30 CAWREGGAGGEAFF TGTGCCTGGAGGGAGGGGGGAGCGGGAGGTGAAGCTTTCTTT
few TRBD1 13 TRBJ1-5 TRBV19 CASQGDFIQPQHF TGTGCCAGTCAGGGGGATTTTATCCAGCCCCAGCATTTT
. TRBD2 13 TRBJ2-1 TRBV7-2 CASSSRTSGDQFF TGTGCCAGCAGCTCCCGGACTAGCGGGGATCAGTTCTTC
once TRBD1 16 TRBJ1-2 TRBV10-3 CAISVAPQGAPSGYTF TGTGCCATCAGTGTGGCGCCACAGGGGGCCCCGTCCGGCTACACCTTC